A selection of T cell receptor beta chains follows, all from one sample in a study of cytomegalovirus exposure and HLA in healthy donors. Produced via immunoSEQ multiplex PCR; TCRdb's table is partial and in-frame only. The sample has 150,000 or so clones; 65% to 80% are singletons. The sample comprised PBMCs. The receptors shown here come from a male donor in good health and CMV-seronegative. The CDR3 runs from the conserved cysteine through the conserved F or W. The D gene is left open where the match is weak. Only some rows state a clone size, as once, few, many or a class for expanded clones.

D gene | J gene | V gene | clone size | CDR3 protein | CDR3 DNA
NA | TRBJ2-7 | TRBV4-1 | few | CASSQGPLRSEQYF | TGCGCCAGCAGCCAAGGCCCCCTTCGGAGCGAGCAGTACTTC
TRBD2 | TRBJ2-7 | TRBV7-2 | NA | CASSLGWTSGSSYEQYF | TGTGCCAGCAGCTTAGGTTGGACTAGCGGGAGCTCCTACGAGCAGTACTTC
TRBD1 | TRBJ1-5 | TRBV19 | NA | CASSSPSRDRASQPQHF | TGTGCCAGTAGTTCTCCTAGCCGGGACAGGGCAAGTCAGCCCCAGCATTTT
TRBD1 | TRBJ2-7 | TRBV9 | NA | CASSKGGTGGIYEQYF | TGTGCCAGCAGCAAAGGTGGGACAGGGGGCATCTACGAGCAGTACTTC
NA | TRBJ2-7 | TRBV6-5 | NA | CASSLTAGPYYEQYF | TGTGCCAGCAGTTTGACCGCGGGACCCTACTACGAGCAGTACTTC
TRBD1 | TRBJ1-1 | TRBV27 | NA | CASSPRTGIRFGAFF | TGTGCCAGCAGTCCTCGGACAGGGATAAGGTTTGGAGCTTTCTTT
TRBD1 | TRBJ1-1 | TRBV2 | NA | CASSEGATGNAEAFF | TGTGCCAGCAGTGAGGGGGCGACAGGGAACGCTGAAGCTTTCTTT
TRBD1 | TRBJ2-7 | TRBV11-3 | NA | CASSRDRDEQYF | TGTGCCAGCAGCCGGGACAGGGACGAGCAGTACTTC
NA | TRBJ2-1 | TRBV7-2 | NA | CASSFRLRLSSYNEQFF | TGTGCCAGCAGCTTCCGTCTCCGACTGAGCTCCTACAATGAGCAGTTCTTC
NA | TRBJ2-7 | TRBV2 | few | CASSEAGGGVRSYEQYF | TGTGCCAGCAGTGAAGCGGGTGGCGGAGTACGATCCTACGAGCAGTACTTC
NA | TRBJ1-6 | TRBV6-5 | once | CASSYGPQWNSPLHF | TGTGCCAGCAGTTACGGCCCTCAATGGAATTCACCCCTCCACTTT
NA | TRBJ2-7 | TRBV9 | NA | CASSPDPGLPYEQYF | TGTGCCAGCAGCCCTGATCCGGGACTTCCCTACGAGCAGTACTTC
TRBD1 | TRBJ2-3 | TRBV11-2 | NA | CASSFPRRDRVENTQYF | TGTGCCAGCAGCTTCCCACGCCGGGACAGGGTGGAAAATACGCAGTATTTT
NA | TRBJ1-1 | TRBV18 | NA | CASSPGAPEAFF | TGTGCCAGCTCACCAGGGGCCCCTGAAGCTTTCTTT
TRBD1 | TRBJ1-4 | TRBV14 | NA | CASSPTGTANEKLFF | TGTGCCAGCAGCCCGACAGGGACGGCTAATGAAAAACTGTTTTTT
TRBD1 | TRBJ2-1 | TRBV5-1 | NA | CASSFRQGQYNEQFF | TGCGCCAGCAGCTTCCGACAGGGGCAATACAATGAGCAGTTCTTC
NA | TRBJ2-1 | TRBV5-8 | NA | CASSLRPVLGSSEQFF | TGTGCCAGCAGCTTGAGGCCCGTACTAGGATCCAGTGAGCAGTTCTTC
NA | TRBJ2-5 | TRBV5-6 | NA | CASSPGGRTKETQYF | TGTGCCAGCAGCCCCGGAGGACGGACCAAAGAGACCCAGTACTTC
TRBD2 | TRBJ2-1 | TRBV5-1 | NA | CATCPSGSSYNEQFF | TGCGCCACCTGCCCTAGCGGGAGCTCCTACAATGAGCAGTTCTTC
TRBD1 | TRBJ1-1 | TRBV7-2 | NA | CASSLKPRTGGAGNTEAFF | TGTGCCAGCAGCTTAAAACCCCGGACAGGGGGAGCGGGGAACACTGAAGCTTTCTTT
NA | TRBJ2-2 | TRBV14 | NA | CASSQDSWTETYTGELFF | TGTGCCAGCAGCCAAGATAGCTGGACAGAGACATACACCGGGGAGCTGTTTTTT
TRBD1 | TRBJ2-1 | TRBV7-2 | NA | CASSLEGTGSYNEQFF | TGTGCCAGCAGCTTAGAGGGGACAGGGTCCTACAATGAGCAGTTCTTC
NA | TRBJ1-6 | TRBV6-5 | NA | CASSDPRVSPLHF | TGTGCCAGCAGTGATCCACGGGTCTCACCCCTCCACTTT
NA | TRBJ2-2 | TRBV11-3 | NA | CASSLGAGELFF | TGTGCCAGCAGCTTAGGCGCCGGGGAGCTGTTTTTT
TRBD1 | TRBJ2-7 | TRBV7-9 | few | CASSYPGTGRREQYF | TGTGCCAGCAGCTATCCCGGGACAGGGCGTCGCGAGCAGTACTTC
TRBD1 | TRBJ1-1 | TRBV28 | NA | CASSLGQGNTEAFF | TGTGCCAGCAGTTTGGGACAGGGGAACACTGAAGCTTTCTTT
TRBD1 | TRBJ2-7 | TRBV9 | few | CASSYGQGVSYEQYF | TGTGCCAGCAGCTACGGACAGGGAGTGAGCTACGAGCAGTACTTC
NA | TRBJ1-6 | TRBV27 | NA | CARPRTLHF | TGTGCCAGACCTAGGACCCTCCACTTT
TRBD1 | TRBJ2-3 | TRBV6-4 | few | CASSDGVDRGGTDTQYF | TGTGCCAGCAGTGACGGGGTCGACAGGGGGGGGACAGATACGCAGTATTTT
TRBD2 | TRBJ2-1 | TRBV7-9 | NA | CASSFQTSGYNEQFF | TGTGCCAGCAGCTTTCAGACTAGCGGTTACAATGAGCAGTTCTTC
TRBD2 | TRBJ2-3 | TRBV14 | NA | CASSQDYREVGTDTQYF | TGTGCCAGCAGCCAAGATTACCGGGAGGTGGGCACAGATACGCAGTATTTT
NA | TRBJ2-7 | TRBV18 | NA | CASSPQASRQYNYEQYF | TGTGCCAGCTCACCACAAGCTTCTAGGCAGTACAACTACGAGCAGTACTTC
TRBD2 | TRBJ2-3 | TRBV7-2 | NA | CASREPGLGVDTQYF | TGTGCCAGCAGGGAACCGGGACTAGGGGTAGATACGCAGTATTTT
NA | TRBJ1-5 | TRBV5-1 | NA | CASSLGDREENQPQHF | TGCGCCAGCAGCTTGGGCGATAGGGAGGAAAATCAGCCCCAGCATTTT
TRBD2 | TRBJ2-1 | TRBV7-2 | NA | CASSLERGDEQFF | TGTGCCAGCAGCCTGGAGCGGGGAGATGAGCAGTTCTTC
NA | TRBJ2-3 | TRBV30 | NA | CAWSGRGLGTDTQYF | TGTGCCTGGAGTGGTCGCGGATTGGGCACAGATACGCAGTATTTT
NA | TRBJ2-5 | TRBV6-1 | once | CASGIGTGETQYF | TGTGCCAGTGGGATAGGGACTGGAGAGACCCAGTACTTC
TRBD1 | TRBJ1-1 | TRBV7-9 | NA | CASSLVPPRTGLRNTEAFF | TGTGCCAGCAGCTTAGTACCCCCACGGACAGGGTTGCGGAACACTGAAGCTTTCTTT
TRBD2 | TRBJ2-7 | TRBV30 | NA | CAWSFGGSGLNLVGYEQYF | TGTGCCTGGAGTTTTGGGGGTAGCGGGCTTAACCTTGTTGGGTACGAGCAGTACTTC
NA | TRBJ1-4 | TRBV11-1 | NA | CASSQGNANEKLFF | TGTGCCAGCAGCCAGGGGAATGCTAATGAAAAACTGTTTTTT
NA | TRBJ1-5 | TRBV7-8 | few | CASSLEEGQPQHF | TGTGCCAGCAGCTTAGAGGAGGGTCAGCCCCAGCATTTT
TRBD1 | TRBJ1-4 | TRBV18 | NA | CASSPGTGGAGEKLFF | TGTGCCAGCTCGCCCGGGACAGGGGGCGCCGGTGAAAAACTGTTTTTT
TRBD1 | TRBJ1-4 | TRBV27 | NA | CASSAHRDRGPLLFF | TGTGCCAGCAGTGCCCACCGGGACAGGGGCCCTTTACTGTTTTTT
TRBD1 | TRBJ1-1 | TRBV5-4 | NA | CASSRRTGLLDTEAFF | TGTGCCAGCAGCCGCCGGACAGGGTTATTGGACACTGAAGCTTTCTTT
NA | TRBJ2-1 | TRBV18 | NA | CASSPPLGLDNEQFF | TGTGCCAGCTCACCGCCCCTCGGGTTGGACAATGAGCAGTTCTTC
TRBD2 | TRBJ2-5 | TRBV11-3 | NA | CASSFSGGGGTQYF | TGTGCCAGCAGCTTTAGCGGGGGAGGGGGGACCCAGTACTTC
TRBD1 | TRBJ1-2 | TRBV5-8 | NA | CASSLNRGTYGYTF | TGTGCCAGCAGCTTGAACAGGGGCACCTATGGCTACACCTTC
TRBD1 | TRBJ1-1 | TRBV4-2 | NA | CASSQLPGQGHPGMNTEAFF | TGTGCCAGCAGCCAATTACCGGGACAGGGCCATCCCGGCATGAACACTGAAGCTTTCTTT
TRBD1 | TRBJ2-7 | TRBV4-3 | once | CASSQEWTGSYEQYF | TGCGCCAGCAGCCAAGAGTGGACAGGCTCCTACGAGCAGTACTTC
NA | TRBJ2-7 | TRBV6-5 | NA | CASSYSPGEAYEQYF | TGTGCCAGCAGTTACTCGCCCGGGGAAGCCTACGAGCAGTACTTC
NA | TRBJ1-6 | TRBV27 | NA | CASSPDRNSPLHF | TGTGCCAGCAGTCCCGACAGAAATTCACCCCTCCACTTT
NA | TRBJ1-3 | TRBV5-1 | NA | CASSQGPGNTIYF | TGCGCCAGCAGCCAGGGGCCTGGAAACACCATATATTTT
NA | TRBJ2-3 | TRBV27 | NA | CASSLLRPDTDTQYF | TGTGCCAGCAGTTTATTGCGCCCCGACACAGATACGCAGTATTTT